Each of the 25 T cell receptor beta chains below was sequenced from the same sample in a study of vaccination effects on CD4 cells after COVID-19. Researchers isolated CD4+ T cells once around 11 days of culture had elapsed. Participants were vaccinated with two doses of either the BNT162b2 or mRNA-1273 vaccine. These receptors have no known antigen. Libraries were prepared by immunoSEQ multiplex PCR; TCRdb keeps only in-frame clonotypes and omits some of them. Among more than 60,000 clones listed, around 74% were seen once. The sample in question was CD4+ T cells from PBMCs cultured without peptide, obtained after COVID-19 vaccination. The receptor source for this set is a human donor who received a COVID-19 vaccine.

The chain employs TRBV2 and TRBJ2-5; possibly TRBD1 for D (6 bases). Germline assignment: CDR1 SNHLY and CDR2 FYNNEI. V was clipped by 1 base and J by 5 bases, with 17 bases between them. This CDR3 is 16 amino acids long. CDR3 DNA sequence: TGTGCCAGCAGTGAAGGGGGCACAGGGCCGGGGGAGACCCAGTACTTC. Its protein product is CASSEGGTGPGETQYF. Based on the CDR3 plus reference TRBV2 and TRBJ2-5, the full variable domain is EPEVTQTPSHQVTQMGQEVILRCVPISNHLYFYWYRQILGQKVEFLVSFYNNEISEKSEIFDDQFSVERPDGSNFTLKIRSTKLEDSAMYFCASSEGGTGPGETQYFGPGTRLLVL.

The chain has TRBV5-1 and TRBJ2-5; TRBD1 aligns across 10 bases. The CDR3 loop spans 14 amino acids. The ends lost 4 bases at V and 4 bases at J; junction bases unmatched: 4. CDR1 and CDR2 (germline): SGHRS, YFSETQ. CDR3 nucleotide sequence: TGCGCCAGCAGCGTCGGACAGGGGGGAGAGACCCAGTACTTC. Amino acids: CASSVGQGGETQYF.

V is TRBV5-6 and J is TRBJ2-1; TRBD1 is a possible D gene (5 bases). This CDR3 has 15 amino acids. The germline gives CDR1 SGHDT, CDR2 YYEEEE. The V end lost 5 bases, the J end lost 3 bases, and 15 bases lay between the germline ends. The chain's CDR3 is CASRFRDLGYNEQFF. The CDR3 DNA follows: TGTGCCAGCAGGTTCAGGGATTTAGGCTACAATGAGCAGTTCTTC.

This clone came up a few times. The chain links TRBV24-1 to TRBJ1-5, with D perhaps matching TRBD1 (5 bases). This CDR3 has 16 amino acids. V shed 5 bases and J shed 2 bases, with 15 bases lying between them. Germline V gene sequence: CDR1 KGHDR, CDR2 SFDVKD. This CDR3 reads CATSVSGGRGNQPQHF. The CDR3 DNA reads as TGTGCCACCAGTGTGTCCGGGGGTCGGGGCAATCAGCCCCAGCATTTT.

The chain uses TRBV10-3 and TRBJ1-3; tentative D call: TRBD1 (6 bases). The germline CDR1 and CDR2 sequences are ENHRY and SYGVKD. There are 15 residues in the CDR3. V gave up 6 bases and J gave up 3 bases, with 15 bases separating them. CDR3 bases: TGTGCCATCAGCCAACAGGGTTCGAGTGGAAACACCATATATTTT. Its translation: CAISQQGSSGNTIYF.

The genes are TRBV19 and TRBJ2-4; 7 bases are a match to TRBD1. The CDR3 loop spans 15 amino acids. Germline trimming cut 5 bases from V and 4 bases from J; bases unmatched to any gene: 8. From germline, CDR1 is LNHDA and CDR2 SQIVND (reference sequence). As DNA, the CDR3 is TGTGCCAGTAGTCCTCGACAGGGAAGGAAAAACATTCAGTACTTC. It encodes CASSPRQGRKNIQYF. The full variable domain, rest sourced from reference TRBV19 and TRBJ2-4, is DGGITQSPKYLFRKEGQNVTLSCEQNLNHDAMYWYRQDPGQGLRLIYYSQIVNDFQKGDIAEGYSVSREKKESFPLTVTSAQKNPTAFYLCASSPRQGRKNIQYFGAGTRLSVL.

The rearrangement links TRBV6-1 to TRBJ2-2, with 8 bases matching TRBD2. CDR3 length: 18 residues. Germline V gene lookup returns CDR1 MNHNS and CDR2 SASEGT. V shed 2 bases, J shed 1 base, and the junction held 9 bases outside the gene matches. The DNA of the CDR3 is TGTGCCAGCAGTGAATGGAACGGCCTAGCGGGGAACACCGGGGAGCTGTTTTTT. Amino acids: CASSEWNGLAGNTGELFF.

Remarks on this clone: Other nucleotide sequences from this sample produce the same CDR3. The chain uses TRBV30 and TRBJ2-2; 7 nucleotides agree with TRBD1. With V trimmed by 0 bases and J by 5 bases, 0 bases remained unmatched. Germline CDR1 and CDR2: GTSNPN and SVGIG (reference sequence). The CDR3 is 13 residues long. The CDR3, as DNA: TGTGCCTGGAGTGTACAGGGGACCGGGGAGCTGTTTTTT. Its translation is CAWSVQGTGELFF. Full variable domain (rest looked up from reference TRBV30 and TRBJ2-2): SQTIHQWPATLVQPVGSPLSLECTVEGTSNPNLYWYRQAAGRGLQLLFYSVGIGQISSEVPQNLSASRPQDRQFILSSKKLLLSDSGFYLCAWSVQGTGELFFGEGSRLTVL.

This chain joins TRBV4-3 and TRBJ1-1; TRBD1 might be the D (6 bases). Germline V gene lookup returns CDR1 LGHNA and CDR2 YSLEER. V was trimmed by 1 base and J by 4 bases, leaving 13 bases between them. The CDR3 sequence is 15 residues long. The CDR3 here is CASSQVGRGSTEAFF. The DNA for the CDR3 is TGCGCCAGCAGCCAAGTTGGCAGGGGCTCCACTGAAGCTTTCTTT.

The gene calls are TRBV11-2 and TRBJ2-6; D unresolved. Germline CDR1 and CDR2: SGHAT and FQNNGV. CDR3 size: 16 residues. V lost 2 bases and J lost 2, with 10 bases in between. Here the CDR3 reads CASSLQLLPGANVLTF. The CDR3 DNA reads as TGTGCCAGCAGCTTACAATTGCTGCCTGGGGCCAACGTCCTGACTTTC.

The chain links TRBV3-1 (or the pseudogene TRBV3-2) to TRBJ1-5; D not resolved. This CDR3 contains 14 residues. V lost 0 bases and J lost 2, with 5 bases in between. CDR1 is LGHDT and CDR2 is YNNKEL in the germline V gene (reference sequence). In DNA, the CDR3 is TGTGCCAGCAGCCAAGACACAGGCAATCAGCCCCAGCATTTT. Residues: CASSQDTGNQPQHF.

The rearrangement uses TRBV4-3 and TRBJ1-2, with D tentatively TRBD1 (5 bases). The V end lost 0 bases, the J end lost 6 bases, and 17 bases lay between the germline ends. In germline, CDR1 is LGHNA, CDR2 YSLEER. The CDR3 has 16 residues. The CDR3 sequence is CASSQDPGEVYNGYTF. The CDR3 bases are TGCGCCAGCAGCCAAGATCCGGGGGAGGTTTACAATGGCTACACCTTC.

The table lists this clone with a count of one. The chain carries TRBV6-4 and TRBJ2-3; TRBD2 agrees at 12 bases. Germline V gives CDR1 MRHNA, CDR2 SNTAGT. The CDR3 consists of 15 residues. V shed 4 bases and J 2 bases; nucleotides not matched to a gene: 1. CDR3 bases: TGTGCCAGCAGTGGGACTAGCGGGGACACAGATACGCAGTATTTT. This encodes CASSGTSGDTDTQYF.

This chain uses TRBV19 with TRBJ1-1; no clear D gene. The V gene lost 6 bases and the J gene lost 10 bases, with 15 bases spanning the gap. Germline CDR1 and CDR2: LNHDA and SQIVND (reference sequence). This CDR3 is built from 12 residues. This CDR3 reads CASSDGYSGAFF. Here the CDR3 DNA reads TGTGCCAGTAGCGACGGTTACTCTGGAGCTTTCTTT.

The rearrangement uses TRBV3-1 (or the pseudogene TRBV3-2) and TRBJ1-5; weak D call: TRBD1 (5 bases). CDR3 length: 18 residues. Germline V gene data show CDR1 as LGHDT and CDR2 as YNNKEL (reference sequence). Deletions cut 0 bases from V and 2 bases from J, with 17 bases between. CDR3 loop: CASSQDKGWPGRNQPQHF. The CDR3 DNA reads TGTGCCAGCAGCCAAGATAAGGGCTGGCCAGGGCGCAATCAGCCCCAGCATTTT.

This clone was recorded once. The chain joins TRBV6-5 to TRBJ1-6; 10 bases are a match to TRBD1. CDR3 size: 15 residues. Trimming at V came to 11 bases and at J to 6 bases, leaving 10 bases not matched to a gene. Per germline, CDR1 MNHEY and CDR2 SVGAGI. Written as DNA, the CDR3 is TGTGCCGCCCCCGGGACAGGGGCGGCTAATTCACCCCTCCACTTT. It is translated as CAAPGTGAANSPLHF.

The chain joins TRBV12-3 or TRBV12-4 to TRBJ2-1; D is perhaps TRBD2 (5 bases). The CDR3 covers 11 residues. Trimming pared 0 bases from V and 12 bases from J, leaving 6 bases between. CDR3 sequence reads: CASSLASGQFF. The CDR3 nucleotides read TGTGCCAGCAGTTTAGCAAGCGGGCAGTTCTTC.

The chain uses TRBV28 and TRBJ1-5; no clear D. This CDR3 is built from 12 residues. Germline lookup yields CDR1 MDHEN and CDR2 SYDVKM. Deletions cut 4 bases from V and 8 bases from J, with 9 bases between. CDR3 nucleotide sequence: TGTGCCAGCAGTTCTCCCCTCGAGCCCCAGCATTTT. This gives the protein CASSSPLEPQHF.

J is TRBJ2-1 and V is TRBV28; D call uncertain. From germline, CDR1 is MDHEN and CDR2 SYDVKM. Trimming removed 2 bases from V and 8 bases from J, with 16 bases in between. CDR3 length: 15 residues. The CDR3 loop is CASSLPGSLTDEQFF. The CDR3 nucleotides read TGTGCCAGCAGTTTACCCGGGTCATTAACAGATGAGCAGTTCTTC.

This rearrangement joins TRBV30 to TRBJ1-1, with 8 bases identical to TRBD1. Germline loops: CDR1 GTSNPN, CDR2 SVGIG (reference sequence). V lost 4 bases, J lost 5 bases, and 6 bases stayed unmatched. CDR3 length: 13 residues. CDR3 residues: CAWTGGAWTEAFF. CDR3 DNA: TGTGCCTGGACAGGGGGCGCCTGGACTGAAGCTTTCTTT.

The CDR3 protein is CASSPRGRYGELFF. For the CDR3, the DNA is TGTGCCAGCAGCCCCAGGGGACGATACGGGGAGCTGTTTTTT. The genes are TRBV3-1 (or the pseudogene TRBV3-2) and TRBJ2-2; D might be TRBD1 (6 bases). This CDR3 is 14 amino acids long. CDR1 and CDR2 from the germline V gene are LGHDT and YNNKEL (reference sequence). V lost 4 bases and J 7 bases, leaving 13 bases between the germline ends.

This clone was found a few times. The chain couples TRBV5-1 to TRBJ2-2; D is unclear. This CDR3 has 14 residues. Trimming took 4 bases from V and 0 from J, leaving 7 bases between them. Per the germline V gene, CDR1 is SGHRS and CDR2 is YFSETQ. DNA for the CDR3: TGCGCCAGCAGCCTAGACGCGAACACCGGGGAGCTGTTTTTT. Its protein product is CASSLDANTGELFF.

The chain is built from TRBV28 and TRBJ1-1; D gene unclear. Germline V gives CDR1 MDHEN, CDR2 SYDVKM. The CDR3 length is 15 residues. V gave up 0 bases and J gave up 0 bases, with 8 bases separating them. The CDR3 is CASSLWTTMNTEAFF. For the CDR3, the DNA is TGTGCCAGCAGTTTATGGACAACCATGAACACTGAAGCTTTCTTT.

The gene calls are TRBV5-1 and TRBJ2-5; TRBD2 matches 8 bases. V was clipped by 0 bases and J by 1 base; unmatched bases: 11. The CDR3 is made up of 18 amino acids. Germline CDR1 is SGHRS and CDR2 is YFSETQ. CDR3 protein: CASSLGFGRAGVQETQYF. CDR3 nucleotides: TGCGCCAGCAGCTTGGGCTTCGGTCGAGCGGGGGTCCAAGAGACCCAGTACTTC.

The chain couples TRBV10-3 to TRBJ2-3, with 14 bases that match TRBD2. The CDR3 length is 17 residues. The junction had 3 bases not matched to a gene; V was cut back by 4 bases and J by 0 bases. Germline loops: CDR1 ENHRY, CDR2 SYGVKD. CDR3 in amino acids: CAISAGLAGGSTDTQYF. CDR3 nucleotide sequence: TGTGCCATCAGTGCCGGACTAGCGGGGGGAAGCACAGATACGCAGTATTTT.